This passage covers 22 T cell receptor beta chains from one sample sequenced in a study of chemoradiotherapy in HPV16-positive cancers. Data came from immunoSEQ multiplex PCR; TCRdb stores just in-frame clones and leaves some out. Of roughly 30,000 clones in the sample, about 92% were seen once. The sequences come from blood, collected from a patient who underwent chemoradiotherapy. The receptors here all came from a human donor with HPV-associated anogenital cancer.

The table lists this clone with a count of one. This sequence joins TRBV11-2 and TRBJ1-1; the match to TRBD1 covers 11 bases. CDR3 length: 16 residues. CDR1 is SGHAT, CDR2 FQNNGV, per germline. The V gene end was trimmed by 4 bases and the J gene end by 4 bases; junction bases not matched to a gene: 8. The CDR3 coding sequence is TGTGCCAGCAGCTCCTTCGGGGACAGGGGGTCCACTGAAGCTTTCTTT. It encodes CASSSFGDRGSTEAFF.

V is TRBV29-1 and J is TRBJ2-7, with 8 bases identical to TRBD1. The CDR3 contains 13 residues. Germline trimming cut 4 bases from V and 6 bases from J; bases unmatched to any gene: 8. CDR1 is SQVTM, CDR2 ANQGSEA, per germline. The CDR3 loop is CSVGYMTGAEQYF. The CDR3 region has the DNA TGCAGCGTTGGCTACATGACAGGGGCCGAGCAGTACTTC.

The chain recombines TRBV9 with TRBJ2-5; 9 bases align to TRBD2. From germline, CDR1 is SGDLS and CDR2 YYNGEE. The CDR3 runs 15 residues. J was trimmed by 1 base and V by 2 bases; bases with no gene match: 3. The CDR3 loop reads CASSVSGGFQETQYF. The CDR3 nucleotides are TGTGCCAGCAGCGTTAGCGGGGGATTCCAAGAGACCCAGTACTTC.

The rearrangement links TRBV15 to TRBJ2-6, with D possibly being TRBD1 or TRBD2 (5 bases each). The length of the CDR3 is 19 residues. Looked up from germline, CDR1 is LNHNV and CDR2 is YYDKDF (reference sequence). With 2 bases removed from V and 1 base from J, the gap between germline ends came to 18 bases. CDR3 in DNA: TGTGCCACCAGCAGAAGCTCCGGGACGGCCACTTCTGGGGCCAACGTCCTGACTTTC. It specifies CATSRSSGTATSGANVLTF.

The chain employs TRBV7-3 and TRBJ2-1; the D is unclear. CDR1 and CDR2 (germline): SGHTA, FQGTGA. V gave up 5 bases and J gave up 9 bases, with 17 bases separating them. The CDR3 runs to 14 residues. CDR3 loop: CASSPSHNAFEQFF. CDR3 nucleotide sequence: TGTGCCAGCAGCCCGAGCCATAACGCCTTTGAGCAGTTCTTC. Complete variable domain (other parts from reference TRBV7-3 and TRBJ2-1): GAGVSQTPSNKVTEKGKYVELRCDPISGHTALYWYRQSLGQGPEFLIYFQGTGAADDSGLPNDRFFAVRPEGSVSTLKIQRTERGDSAVYLCASSPSHNAFEQFFGPGTRLTVL.

The chain carries TRBV9 and TRBJ1-3; D possibly corresponds to TRBD1 (6 bases). CDR1 is SGDLS and CDR2 is YYNGEE in the germline V gene. The CDR3 runs to 14 residues. Trimming stripped 5 bases from V and 2 bases from J, with 11 bases between. The DNA for the CDR3 is TGTGCCAGCAGTTCGAGGGGGGCTGGAAACACCATATATTTT. It is translated as CASSSRGAGNTIYF.

This sequence joins TRBV4-3 and TRBJ1-4; perhaps TRBD1 as D (5 bases). The germline gives CDR1 LGHNA, CDR2 YSLEER. The CDR3 contains 16 residues. V was trimmed by 0 bases and J by 8 bases, leaving 16 bases between them. As DNA, the CDR3 is TGCGCCAGCAGCCAAGATGTAGCAGGGCGAGGAGAAAAACTGTTTTTT. Protein sequence: CASSQDVAGRGEKLFF.

The V gene is TRBV15, the J gene TRBJ1-1; D ambiguous. Looked up from germline, CDR1 is LNHNV and CDR2 is YYDKDF (reference sequence). The V end was cut by 1 base, the J end by 4 bases, with 16 bases between. The CDR3 has 16 residues. CDR3 DNA: TGTGCCACCAGCAGAGGGGCCATGAGGGAGCCCACTGAAGCTTTCTTT. Translating gives CATSRGAMREPTEAFF.

This sequence joins TRBV29-1 and TRBJ2-7; possibly TRBD1 or TRBD2 for D (5 bases each). The V end lost 5 bases, the J end lost 4 bases, and 27 bases lay between the germline ends. The CDR3 runs 17 residues. Germline CDR1 SQVTM, CDR2 ANQGSEA. In DNA form, the CDR3 reads TGCAGCGTTCATCACAGAGGGGTCAAACAGGAAAGTTACGAGCAGTACTTC. Encoded protein: CSVHHRGVKQESYEQYF.

On this clone: A read error may produce the germline difference seen at one junction end. The chain uses TRBV7-7 and TRBJ2-5; 8 positions agree with TRBD1. Germline CDR1 reads SSHAT; CDR2 reads FNYEAQ (reference sequence). The CDR3 runs to 14 residues. The CDR3 DNA is TGTGCTAGCAGTCTAGGGTCAGGGGGCGAGACCCAGTACTTC. Amino acid sequence: CASSLGSGGETQYF.

The V gene is TRBV6-1, the J gene TRBJ1-2; no clear D. Deletions cut 5 bases from V and 4 bases from J, with 14 bases between. Germline assignment: CDR1 MNHNS and CDR2 SASEGT. The CDR3 totals 14 residues. Here the CDR3 reads CASSPGPGPYGYTF. In nucleotides, the CDR3 is TGTGCCAGCAGTCCCGGTCCCGGACCCTATGGCTACACCTTC.

V gene TRBV27 combines with J gene TRBJ2-1, with a possible D match to TRBD2 (5 bases). The CDR3 extends over 14 amino acids. The ends were cut back, 5 bases at V and 7 bases at J, with 15 bases in the middle. CDR1 MNHEY and CDR2 SMNVEV come from the germline V gene (reference sequence). The CDR3 coding sequence is TGTGCCAGCAGTCCCCGGAGGAGAGGGAATGAGCAGTTCTTC. Its protein is CASSPRRRGNEQFF.

The chain combines TRBV21-1 with TRBJ1-4. TRBV21-1 is reported as a pseudogene. The CDR3 totals 19 residues. For the CDR3, the DNA is TGTGCCAGCAGCGCCCGAGGAGCAGGGACCAAGGCAACTAATGAAAAACTGTTTTTT. Residues: CASSARGAGTKATNEKLFF.

This clone was detected only a few times. The chain recombines TRBV5-5 with TRBJ1-5; D remains unclear. CDR3 size: 13 residues. The germline CDR1 and CDR2 sequences are SGHKS and YYEKEE (reference sequence). The germline V and J ends were trimmed by 2 bases and 2 bases, with 5 bases remaining between them. CDR3 sequence: CASSLAGNQPQHF. As DNA, the CDR3 is TGTGCCAGCAGCTTAGCCGGCAATCAGCCCCAGCATTTT.

This chain links TRBV4-3 with TRBJ2-7; 9 bases line up with TRBD1. This CDR3 contains 15 residues. CDR1 and CDR2 from the germline V gene are LGHNA and YSLEER. J was trimmed by 1 base and V by 4 bases; bases with no gene match: 5. The CDR3: CASSPGTGPSYEQYF. DNA for the CDR3: TGCGCCAGCAGCCCAGGGACAGGGCCGTCCTACGAGCAGTACTTC.

The chain employs TRBV13 and TRBJ2-3; D might be TRBD1 (6 bases). V lost 5 bases and J 1 base, leaving 10 bases between the germline ends. The length of the CDR3 is 14 residues. Germline values: CDR1 PRHDT, CDR2 FYEKMQ (reference sequence). DNA of the CDR3: TGTGCCAGCAGCGTACGACAGGGCACAGATACGCAGTATTTT. Translated, it gives CASSVRQGTDTQYF.

J is TRBJ2-5 and V is TRBV18; 7 bases match TRBD1. The CDR3 is 13 amino acids. V was pared by 4 bases and J by 4 bases, with 3 bases of the junction left unmatched. Germline CDR1 KGHSH, CDR2 LQKENI. This CDR3 is CASSQGARETQYF. The CDR3 DNA reads TGTGCCAGCTCACAGGGGGCGAGAGAGACCCAGTACTTC.

This clone was seen more than once but under ten times. The chain combines TRBV25-1 with TRBJ2-1; 10 nucleotides align to TRBD1. The length of the CDR3 is 16 residues. The germline gives CDR1 MGHDK, CDR2 SYGVNS. The V segment lost 7 bases and the J segment 1 base; nucleotides outside the gene matches: 7. The CDR3 coding sequence is TGTGCCAGCAAGGACGACAGGGGGCGATCCTACAATGAGCAGTTCTTC. Amino acids: CASKDDRGRSYNEQFF.

CDR3 sequence (DNA): TGTGCCAGCTCACCACGGGGGGTCACTGAAGCTTTCTTT. Translated, it gives CASSPRGVTEAFF. V gene TRBV18 combines with J gene TRBJ1-1; a weak D match, TRBD1 (5 bases). V lost 1 base and J 4 bases, leaving 7 bases between the germline ends. Germline V gene lookup returns CDR1 KGHSH and CDR2 LQKENI. The CDR3 totals 13 residues.

The chain couples TRBV7-3 to TRBJ1-6; D might be TRBD1 (6 bases). This CDR3 comprises 14 residues. Looked up from germline, CDR1 is SGHTA and CDR2 is FQGTGA. Deletions cut 6 bases from V and 6 bases from J, with 12 bases between. CDR3 in DNA: TGTGCCAGCAGGGGGGGGGCGAGTAATTCACCCCTCCACTTT. This encodes CASRGGASNSPLHF.

The gene calls are TRBV30 and TRBJ2-1, with D possibly being TRBD1 (6 bases). Germline CDR1 is GTSNPN and CDR2 is SVGIG (reference sequence). V gave up 1 base and J gave up 9 bases, with 16 bases separating them. The CDR3 has 14 residues. The CDR3 spells CAWSEGRGSGEQFF. The CDR3 bases are TGTGCCTGGAGTGAAGGCAGGGGATCCGGTGAGCAGTTCTTC.

This chain uses TRBV7-9 with TRBJ1-2, with D tentatively TRBD1 (6 bases). From germline, CDR1 is SEHNR and CDR2 FQNEAQ (reference sequence). The V gene lost 5 bases and the J gene lost 2 bases, with 9 bases spanning the gap. This CDR3 has 13 residues. The CDR3 coding sequence is TGTGCCAGCAGCCAGCAGGGGAACTATGGCTACACCTTC. This gives the protein CASSQQGNYGYTF.